The T cell receptor (beta chain) under discussion was sequenced for a study of blood T cell repertoires in COVID-19 (TCRdb year 2020). For context, the study as a whole: The collaborator samples originated in the United States, Italy and Spain and spanned the acute and convalescent phases of COVID-19. The material from the prospective study consisted of cDNA or gDNA derived from T cells, B-cell-depleted T cells, or PBMCs. The dataset comprised deeply sampled blood TCRbeta repertoires from subjects exposed to, actively infected with, or recovered from COVID-19. The repertoires were released in a freely available public database meant as a resource for research on the immune response to SARS-CoV-2. Samples came from the ongoing ImmuneRACE study (first 160 participants) plus 1,254 subjects from 6 global collaborators. A de-identified subject ID, COVID-19 status, age in years and sex were almost always included in the sample metadata. Where HLA class I and class II types were available, the types were taken from metadata supplied by the sample provider, not from assay-based typing. General conclusions and limits of the study: The amount of clinical and demographic metadata varied by source and participant and was provided uncurated.

Enrolling through a virtual design, the prospective study's participants ranged in age from about 18 to 100 years and lived across some 22 United States geographic areas. In the prospective study, participants were assigned to cohorts based on the clinical history participants reported in a screening survey and a study questionnaire. Recovered participants in ImmuneRACE Cohort 3 were defined as having two consecutive negative NP/OP PCR tests, clearance from a healthcare professional, or resolution of symptoms. Each participant in the prospective study had whole blood, serum and a nasopharyngeal or oropharyngeal swab collected by mobile phlebotomists. Participants in the prospective study had the option to provide additional blood draws and questionnaires over a 2-month period. Prospective study blood samples were shipped either frozen or at room temperature before DNA extraction. In the case of this clone: This clone's antigen is unknown. It has no much larger one-base neighbor in the sample; base qualities were not kept.

The CDR3 has 16 amino acids, counting the end cysteine and phenylalanine. Just CDR3 DNA is preserved here, 48 bases in frame from base 1. The junction shows trimming of 2 bases on V and 6 bases on J, plus 17 bases between the germline ends. CDR1 and CDR2 are read off the germline V gene as SGHVS and FQNEAQ. TCRbeta CDR3 regions were amplified from genomic DNA by means of the immunoSEQ Assay, a bias-controlled multiplex PCR. The authors processed their data as follows. The number of nucleated cells in each sample was estimated by amplification of reference gene primers within the assay. To quantify the absolute abundance of each unique TCRbeta CDR3 rearrangement, sequence reads were collapsed and filtered. For each sample, productive Simpson clonality was calculated as the square root of Simpson's diversity index across productive rearrangements. TCRdb's version of the immuneACCESS table is confined to in-frame rearrangements and falls short of the full clone set. An unresolved V gene accounts for under half of the shortfall where checked; the remainder is of unknown origin. D and trimming come from the DNA, and the V and J calls and clone size come from that table. This sample lists about 430,000 clones; roughly nine tenths were detected once. The ten largest account for around 1.1% of the sample.

The sequence was collected from a man aged 25-40 years who had recovered from COVID-19. The chain was built from TRBV7-8 and TRBJ1-5; the D segment could be TRBD1, given 5 matching bases. Sequenced material: PBMCs or T cells enriched from blood (not recorded which). The nucleotide sequence is TGTGCCAGCAGCTTACGAGGTCGTGGGGCGCTTCAGCCCCAGCATTTT. Its protein reads: CASSLRGRGALQPQHF.